This T cell receptor (beta chain) came from a study of blood T cell repertoires in COVID-19. Per the original data handling: The authors estimated nucleated cell counts from reference gene primer amplification. Libraries were prepared by immunoSEQ multiplex PCR; TCRdb keeps only in-frame clonotypes and omits some of them. The DNA gave D and trimming, while V, J and clone size come from that table. The profile covers approximately 86,000 clones, with roughly nine tenths appearing a single time and 8% to 10% taken by the ten largest. In this sample, this clone turned up a few times. This receptor was taken from a man in his fifties with acute or convalescent COVID-19. Sequences were obtained from peripheral blood.

The CDR3 region is CASSRGLTPQPQHF. The CDR3 DNA reads as TGTGCCAGCAGCCGCGGACTGACCCCTCAGCCCCAGCATTTT. This chain uses TRBV5-8 with TRBJ1-5; D gene ambiguous. Germline-derived CDR1 and CDR2 are SGHTS and YDEGEE. The germline V and J ends were trimmed by 4 bases and 6 bases, with 14 bases remaining between them. The CDR3 spans 14 residues.